Here is one T cell receptor (beta chain) with its context. Germline V gene data show CDR1 as SEHNR and CDR2 as FQNEAQ (reference sequence). CDR3 length: 15 amino acids. V dropped 0 bases and J dropped 3; count of bases not matched to a gene: 3. These data come from a study of blood T cell repertoires in COVID-19. The table came from immunoSEQ multiplex PCR; TCRdb's copy has only in-frame clones and leaves some out. Of 250,000 to 300,000 clones listed, about nine tenths are singletons. The clonotype originates from a woman aged 45-65 years who had been exposed to COVID-19. Sequenced: PBMCs or T cells enriched from blood (not recorded which). The chain recombines TRBV7-9 with TRBJ2-7; 9 bases agree with TRBD2. The CDR3 sequence: CASSLALAGIYEQYF. CDR3 DNA sequence: TGTGCCAGCAGCTTAGCGCTAGCGGGGATCTACGAGCAGTACTTC.